The 26 T cell receptor beta chains listed next were all sequenced from one sample in a study of cytomegalovirus exposure and HLA in healthy donors. PCR amplification relied on 60 Vbeta primers (plus 13 Jbeta primers). Sequencing used immunoSEQ multiplex PCR; TCRdb keeps in-frame clones, though not all of them. The table shows 150,000 or so clones, with over 60% occurring only once. Material for sequencing was PBMCs. The receptors were sampled from a girl between 10 and 17 years old in good health and CMV-seronegative.

A few counts support this clone. The chain links TRBV6-5 to TRBJ1-1, with D maybe TRBD1 (6 bases). Per the germline V gene, CDR1 is MNHEY and CDR2 is SVGAGI. This CDR3 comprises 15 residues. Trimming removed 0 bases from V and 1 base from J, with 9 bases in between. The CDR3 sequence: CASSYSRTANTEAFF. CDR3 nucleotides: TGTGCCAGCAGTTACTCTCGGACAGCGAACACTGAAGCTTTCTTT.

V is TRBV10-3 and J is TRBJ2-2, with D possibly being TRBD2 (5 bases). V was cut by 5 bases and J by 1 base, with 14 bases left in between. In germline, CDR1 is ENHRY, CDR2 SYGVKD. This CDR3 is built from 16 residues. CDR3 DNA: TGTGCCATCAGTCCAACTGGGAGCGGGAACACCGGGGAGCTGTTTTTT. This codes for CAISPTGSGNTGELFF.

The V gene is TRBV6-5, the J gene TRBJ1-4, with 7 bases that match TRBD1. Per the germline V gene, CDR1 is MNHEY and CDR2 is SVGAGI. J lost 0 bases, V lost 4 bases, and 5 bases had no gene match. The CDR3 has 16 amino acids. The CDR3 nucleotides read TGTGCCAGCAGTTCGGGACAGTCTGCAACTAATGAAAAACTGTTTTTT. This gives the protein CASSSGQSATNEKLFF.

The chain recombines TRBV30 with TRBJ1-2; possibly TRBD1 for D (6 bases). The ends were cut back, 2 bases at V and 6 bases at J, with 16 bases in the middle. The germline CDR1 and CDR2 sequences are GTSNPN and SVGIG (reference sequence). CDR3 length: 14 amino acids. CDR3 in amino acids: CAWSQDSNTNGYTF. CDR3 bases: TGTGCCTGGAGTCAGGACAGCAATACCAATGGCTACACCTTC.

V is TRBV5-4 and J is TRBJ2-5; 7 bases agree with TRBD1. CDR1 is SGHNT and CDR2 is YYREEE in the germline V gene (reference sequence). This CDR3 is built from 14 residues. Trimming cost V 3 bases and J 1 base; bases outside gene matches: 3. CDR3 sequence (DNA): TGTGCCAGCAGCTCCCGGGACAGCCAAGAGACCCAGTACTTC. This gives the protein CASSSRDSQETQYF.

A remark on this clone: In the same sample, other DNA sequences code for this CDR3. The J gene is TRBJ2-1, the V gene TRBV14; D is possibly TRBD1 (6 bases). V was clipped by 5 bases and J by 4 bases, with 9 bases between them. The germline V gene encodes CDR1 SGHDN and CDR2 FVKESK. CDR3 length equals 13 residues. The CDR3 DNA is TGTGCCAGCAGCAGAGGACAGTACAATGAGCAGTTCTTC. This translates into CASSRGQYNEQFF.

This clone occurred a few times. This chain connects TRBV4-1 to TRBJ2-7; D gene unclear. Germline V gene data show CDR1 as MGHRA and CDR2 as YSYEKL. Trimming cost V 0 bases and J 0 bases, with 3 bases left between them. CDR3 length: 13 amino acids. This CDR3 reads CASSQDSSYEQYF. CDR3 nucleotides: TGCGCCAGCAGCCAAGACAGCTCCTACGAGCAGTACTTC.

V gene TRBV2 combines with J gene TRBJ1-4, with D tentatively TRBD1 (6 bases). The CDR3 length is 15 residues. Between the trimmed V and J ends, which lost 6 bases and 7 bases, there was a span of 18 bases. Germline V lookup: CDR1 SNHLY, CDR2 FYNNEI. CDR3 nucleotides: TGTGCCAGCAGGCGCCTTGGGATAGGGGGTGAAAAACTGTTTTTT. This sequence encodes CASRRLGIGGEKLFF. The variable domain in full, with the rest retrieved from reference TRBV2 and TRBJ1-4, is EPEVTQTPSHQVTQMGQEVILRCVPISNHLYFYWYRQILGQKVEFLVSFYNNEISEKSEIFDDQFSVERPDGSNFTLKIRSTKLEDSAMYFCASRRLGIGGEKLFFGSGTQLSVL.

This clone turned up a few times. The J gene is TRBJ2-1, the V gene TRBV2; 7 nucleotides align to TRBD2. Germline trimming cut 6 bases from V and 1 base from J; bases unmatched to any gene: 6. The CDR3 is 15 residues long. From germline, CDR1 is SNHLY and CDR2 FYNNEI. The CDR3 sequence is CASSVTSISYNEQFF. CDR3 nucleotides: TGTGCCAGCAGCGTGACTAGCATTTCCTACAATGAGCAGTTCTTC.

V usage is TRBV13 and J usage is TRBJ2-6; TRBD2 matches 16 bases. The V gene end was trimmed by 5 bases and the J gene end by 2 bases; junction bases not matched to a gene: 12. This CDR3 comprises 21 residues. Germline CDR1 PRHDT, CDR2 FYEKMQ (reference sequence). CDR3 in amino acids: CASSRTGTSGGAGTGANVLTF. The DNA for the CDR3 is TGTGCCAGCAGCAGAACCGGGACTAGCGGGGGGGCGGGTACTGGGGCCAACGTCCTGACTTTC.

V is TRBV30 and J is TRBJ1-3, with D perhaps TRBD1 (5 bases). This CDR3 comprises 15 residues. The ends were cut back, 4 bases at V and 0 bases at J, with 13 bases in the middle. Germline V gives CDR1 GTSNPN, CDR2 SVGIG (reference sequence). The CDR3: CAWTYGGPSGNTIYF. The CDR3 nucleotides read TGTGCCTGGACCTACGGGGGTCCCTCTGGAAACACCATATATTTT. The full variable domain, its missing parts supplied by reference TRBV30 and TRBJ1-3, is SQTIHQWPATLVQPVGSPLSLECTVEGTSNPNLYWYRQAAGRGLQLLFYSVGIGQISSEVPQNLSASRPQDRQFILSSKKLLLSDSGFYLCAWTYGGPSGNTIYFGEGSWLTVV.

J is TRBJ2-1 and V is TRBV9; TRBD1 might be the D (7 bases). Trimming removed 1 base at V and 4 bases at J, with 15 bases between. The CDR3 contains 16 residues. In germline, CDR1 is SGDLS, CDR2 YYNGEE. The CDR3, as DNA: TGTGCCAGCAGCGTATCTGGCCAGGGGGGTTACAATGAGCAGTTCTTC. It specifies CASSVSGQGGYNEQFF.

V usage is TRBV13 and J usage is TRBJ2-7; 12 positions match TRBD2. Germline assignment: CDR1 PRHDT and CDR2 FYEKMQ (reference sequence). This CDR3 region has 19 residues. The junction had 20 bases not matched to a gene; V was cut back by 6 bases and J by 5 bases. CDR3 DNA sequence: TGTGCCAGCAGACTTTCCCTAGGGCTAGCGGGGGGGCTATTGGACGAGCAGTACTTC. Its protein is CASRLSLGLAGGLLDEQYF.

This clone was picked up a small number of times. This chain connects TRBV4-1 to TRBJ2-7; D remains unclear. With 1 base removed from V and 6 bases from J, the gap between germline ends came to 10 bases. CDR1 is MGHRA, CDR2 YSYEKL, per germline. The CDR3 spans 13 residues. This CDR3 reads CASSQGDTIEQYF. The CDR3 bases are TGCGCCAGCAGCCAAGGAGACACAATCGAGCAGTACTTC.

J is TRBJ2-1 and V is TRBV5-1; 8 bases match TRBD2. Germline V gives CDR1 SGHRS, CDR2 YFSETQ. CDR3 size: 17 residues. Trimming cost V 4 bases and J 4 bases; bases outside gene matches: 13. The CDR3 DNA reads TGCGCCAGCAGCCCCGGACTAAGTAGCGGGACATACAATGAGCAGTTCTTC. Translation gives CASSPGLSSGTYNEQFF.

This clone was picked up a small number of times. The chain is built from TRBV7-9 and TRBJ2-7; 9 positions agree with TRBD1. In germline, CDR1 is SEHNR, CDR2 FQNEAQ (reference sequence). Losses at the gene ends were 2 bases for V and 4 bases for J; bases not matched to a gene: 6. The CDR3 sequence is 15 residues long. CDR3 DNA: TGTGCCAGCAGCTTACCGGGACAGGGCATATACGAGCAGTACTTC. It specifies CASSLPGQGIYEQYF.

The chain joins TRBV6-4 to TRBJ2-3; 9 nucleotides match TRBD2. This CDR3 is 15 amino acids long. The germline gives CDR1 MRHNA, CDR2 SNTAGT. The V gene end was trimmed by 3 bases and the J gene end by 4 bases; junction bases not matched to a gene: 5. The CDR3 bases are TGTGCCAGCAGTGATCAAGCGGGGGGACCAGATACGCAGTATTTT. Amino acids: CASSDQAGGPDTQYF.

The chain uses TRBV7-9 and TRBJ1-1; no firm D call. Germline assignment: CDR1 SEHNR and CDR2 FQNEAQ (reference sequence). The CDR3 length is 14 residues. Trimming shortened V by 3 bases and J by 4 bases, and 12 bases separated the two germline ends. The chain's CDR3 is CASSFRTRGTEAFF. CDR3 coding DNA: TGTGCCAGCAGCTTCCGTACTCGCGGCACTGAAGCTTTCTTT.

This chain connects TRBV2 to TRBJ1-6, with TRBD1 matching 8 bases. Trimming took 1 base from V and 8 from J; bases not matched to a gene: 7. CDR1 SNHLY and CDR2 FYNNEI come from the germline V gene. The CDR3 is made up of 16 amino acids. The CDR3 spells CASSEGRDRRDSPLHF. DNA of the CDR3: TGTGCCAGCAGTGAAGGAAGGGACAGGAGGGATTCACCCCTCCACTTT.

This clone has just a few counts. One junction end does not reproduce the germline sequence, and a read error may be involved. The chain carries TRBV7-9 and TRBJ1-2, with D possibly TRBD1 on 6 matching bases. From germline, CDR1 is SEHNR and CDR2 FQNEAQ (reference sequence). The CDR3 spans 15 residues. This chain's CDR3 is CASSLDTQGNYGYTF. The CDR3, as DNA: TGTGCCAGCAGTTTAGATACTCAGGGGAACTATGGCTACACCTTC.

This clone was seen more than once but under ten times. The gene calls are TRBV6-1 and TRBJ1-4; D not certain. Trimming removed 7 bases at V and 7 bases at J, with 7 bases between. Germline V CDR1 and CDR2: MNHNS, SASEGT. There are 11 residues in the CDR3. CDR3 residues: CASIGFEKLFF. The CDR3, as DNA: TGTGCCAGCATCGGGTTTGAAAAACTGTTTTTT.

With respect to this clone: One end of the junction does not line up with germline, which may come from a read error. V and J are TRBV7-7 and TRBJ2-5, with D perhaps TRBD1 (6 bases). The CDR3 length is 15 residues. Germline CDR1 is SSHAT and CDR2 is FNYEAQ (reference sequence). CDR3 residues: CASSTSWGPQETQYF. The CDR3 DNA reads as TGTGCTAGCAGCACTTCTTGGGGGCCCCAAGAGACCCAGTACTTC.

This clone was observed a handful of times. The chain carries TRBV6-5 and TRBJ2-7; D is undetermined. The CDR3 runs to 11 residues. Germline V gene data show CDR1 as MNHEY and CDR2 as SVGAGI. Between the trimmed V and J ends, which lost 7 bases and 2 bases, there was a span of 6 bases. The CDR3 sequence is CASTEAYEQYF. The CDR3 region has the DNA TGTGCCAGCACAGAAGCCTACGAGCAGTACTTC.

In this sample, this clone turned up a few times. The genes are TRBV23-1 and TRBJ1-4; 7 positions agree with TRBD1. TRBV23-1 is assigned to the ORF class and has an uncertain function. V shed 4 bases and J 3 bases; nucleotides not matched to a gene: 5. The CDR3 loop spans 15 amino acids. This chain's CDR3 is CASSLQGMANEKLFF. CDR3 nucleotide sequence: TGCGCCAGCAGTCTACAGGGGATGGCTAATGAAAAACTGTTTTTT.

The chain links TRBV5-4 to TRBJ2-1; the D is unclear. Germline values: CDR1 SGHNT, CDR2 YYREEE (reference sequence). V was trimmed by 4 bases and J by 9 bases, leaving 14 bases between them. The length of the CDR3 is 13 residues. CDR3 DNA: TGTGCCAGCAGCCTGGGTCCGAACGGTGAGCAGTTCTTC. Translated: CASSLGPNGEQFF.

The CDR3 loop reads CASNHVQQPQHF. DNA for the CDR3: TGTGCCAGCAATCACGTCCAGCAGCCCCAGCATTTT. The J gene is TRBJ1-5, the V gene TRBV6-6; D is unclear. The CDR3 extends over 12 amino acids. Germline V lookup: CDR1 MNHNY, CDR2 SVGAGI (reference sequence). The ends were cut back, 7 bases at V and 7 bases at J, with 11 bases in the middle.